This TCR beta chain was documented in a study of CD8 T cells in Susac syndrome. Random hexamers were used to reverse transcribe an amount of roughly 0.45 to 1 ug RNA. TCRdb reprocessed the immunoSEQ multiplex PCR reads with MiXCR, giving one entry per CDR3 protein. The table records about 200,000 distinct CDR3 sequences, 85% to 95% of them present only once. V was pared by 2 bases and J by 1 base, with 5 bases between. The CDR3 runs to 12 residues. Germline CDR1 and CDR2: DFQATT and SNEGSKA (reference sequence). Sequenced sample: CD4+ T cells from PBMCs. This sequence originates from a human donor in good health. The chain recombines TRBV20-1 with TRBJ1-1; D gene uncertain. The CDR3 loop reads CSARWTNTEAFF. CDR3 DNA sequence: TGCAGTGCTAGATGGACGAACACTGAAGCTTTCTTT.